This is a list of T cell receptor beta chains from one sample in a study of OX40 agonist ivuxolimab in advanced cancers. Libraries were prepared by immunoSEQ multiplex PCR; TCRdb keeps only in-frame clonotypes and omits some of them. The data show tens of thousands of clones, 80% to 90% seen once. The sequencing used CD4+ or CD8+ T cells sorted from blood, collected in a trial of the OX40 agonist ivuxolimab. These receptors all come from an adult with an advanced solid tumor such as melanoma, head and neck, liver or kidney cancer. CDR3s include the opening cysteine and the closing phenylalanine or tryptophan. The order of the fields is CDR3 length, D gene, V gene, J gene, clone size, CDR3 DNA, CDR3 protein. The D gene is left open where the match is weak. Expanded clones are given a class, and other clones once, few, many or no size at all.

length: 13; D: .; V: TRBV5-5; J: TRBJ2-7; size: .; DNA: TGTGCCAGCAGCTTGTGGGAAAGCTACGAGCAGTACTTC; CDR3: CASSLWESYEQYF
length: 15; D: .; V: TRBV5-6; J: TRBJ2-2; size: .; DNA: TGTGCCAGCAGCTCATACGGGGTTGGGACCGGGGAGCTGTTTTTT; CDR3: CASSSYGVGTGELFF
length: 13; D: TRBD2; V: TRBV10-1; J: TRBJ2-1; size: .; DNA: TGCGCCAGCAGTGATCGGGAGGAAAATGAGCAGTTCTTC; CDR3: CASSDREENEQFF
length: 14; D: .; V: TRBV28; J: TRBJ1-1; size: .; DNA: TGTGCCAGCAGTTTGGGGGCTTTGAGCACTGAAGCTTTCTTT; CDR3: CASSLGALSTEAFF
length: 14; D: .; V: TRBV9; J: TRBJ2-3; size: .; DNA: TGTGCCAGCAGCCACCTAGGAACATCAGATACGCAGTATTTT; CDR3: CASSHLGTSDTQYF
length: 17; D: .; V: TRBV6-1; J: TRBJ1-6; size: once; DNA: TGTGCCAGCAGTGACGGGCCAGGGACCGGGAATAATTCACCCCTCCACTTT; CDR3: CASSDGPGTGNNSPLHF
length: 13; D: .; V: TRBV30; J: TRBJ1-5; size: few; DNA: TGTGCCTGGAGTGCGACAGCTAATCAGCCCCAGCATTTT; CDR3: CAWSATANQPQHF
length: 12; D: .; V: TRBV7-6; J: TRBJ2-5; size: .; DNA: TGTGCCAGCAGCCCGGCCCGTATGACCCAGTACTTC; CDR3: CASSPARMTQYF
length: 12; D: .; V: TRBV28; J: TRBJ1-2; size: .; DNA: TGTGCCAGCAGTTTAGGTCAGGGGATCTACACCTTC; CDR3: CASSLGQGIYTF
length: 13; D: .; V: TRBV2; J: TRBJ1-2; size: .; DNA: TGTGCCAGCAGTGAACACAAAAACTATGGCTACACCTTC; CDR3: CASSEHKNYGYTF
length: 15; D: TRBD1; V: TRBV6-5; J: TRBJ1-6; size: .; DNA: TGTGCCAGCAGTGTTACGGGGACAGCTAATTCACCCCTCCACTTT; CDR3: CASSVTGTANSPLHF
length: 18; D: TRBD2; V: TRBV5-1; J: TRBJ2-2; size: .; DNA: TGCGCCAGCAGCTCCGGACTAGCGGGCAGGAAAGGACCAGGGGAGCTGTTTTTT; CDR3: CASSSGLAGRKGPGELFF
length: 20; D: .; V: TRBV23-1; J: TRBJ1-2; size: .; DNA: TGCGCCAGCAGTCAATCGAACCCCCTCCTGACATCTCAGATTAACTATGGCTACACCTTC; CDR3: CASSQSNPLLTSQINYGYTF
length: 16; D: TRBD1; V: TRBV28; J: TRBJ2-7; size: .; DNA: TGTGCCAGCAGTTTCCCCCGGACAGGGGGTACCTACGAGCAGTACTTC; CDR3: CASSFPRTGGTYEQYF
length: 14; D: .; V: TRBV5-6; J: TRBJ2-7; size: .; DNA: TGTGCCAGCAGCTTTCTAGGGAGCTCCTACGAGCAGTACTTC; CDR3: CASSFLGSSYEQYF
length: 17; D: TRBD2; V: TRBV11-3; J: TRBJ2-1; size: .; DNA: TGTGCCAGCAGCTCACCCGTAGCGGGCCGGGGGGACAATGAGCAGTTCTTC; CDR3: CASSSPVAGRGDNEQFF
length: 15; D: .; V: TRBV5-1; J: TRBJ2-7; size: .; DNA: TGCGCCAGCAGCCACGGGGAAGCAGATCAGGACGAGCAGTACTTC; CDR3: CASSHGEADQDEQYF
length: 12; D: .; V: TRBV2; J: TRBJ1-1; size: .; DNA: TGTGCCAGCAGCGGGGGGGGGCTTGAAGCTTTCTTT; CDR3: CASSGGGLEAFF
length: 14; D: .; V: TRBV2; J: TRBJ1-1; size: .; DNA: TGTGCCAGCAGGTGGTCTCCTAGGGACACTGAAGCTTTCTTT; CDR3: CASRWSPRDTEAFF
length: 14; D: TRBD1; V: TRBV19; J: TRBJ2-7; size: .; DNA: TGTGCCAGTAGGCGACAGGGGAATTACGACGAGCAGTACTTC; CDR3: CASRRQGNYDEQYF
length: 15; D: .; V: TRBV28; J: TRBJ1-6; size: .; DNA: TGTGCCAGCAGTTTAAGTATTGGGACAAACGCACCCCTCCACTTT; CDR3: CASSLSIGTNAPLHF
length: 13; D: .; V: TRBV29-1; J: TRBJ2-1; size: .; DNA: TGCAGCGTTGAGGAGGGGGGCTACAATGAGCAGTTCTTC; CDR3: CSVEEGGYNEQFF
length: 17; D: TRBD2; V: TRBV19; J: TRBJ2-3; size: .; DNA: TGTGCCAGTAGTATCCCGGGACTAGCGGTTTCTGGAGATACGCAGTATTTT; CDR3: CASSIPGLAVSGDTQYF
length: 16; D: .; V: TRBV7-8; J: TRBJ1-4; size: .; DNA: TGTGCCAGCAGCTTATGGTGGGGGGGCAAGGATGAAAAACTGTTTTTT; CDR3: CASSLWWGGKDEKLFF
length: 15; D: .; V: TRBV9; J: TRBJ1-1; size: once; DNA: TGTGCCAGCAGCCCATCCGGTGCAATGAACACTGAAGCTTTCTTT; CDR3: CASSPSGAMNTEAFF
length: 16; D: TRBD2; V: TRBV7-2; J: TRBJ2-3; size: .; DNA: TGTGCCAGCAGCAGACCTAGCGGGAGGGTGGCAGATACGCAGTATTTT; CDR3: CASSRPSGRVADTQYF
length: 13; D: TRBD1; V: TRBV6-5; J: TRBJ2-1; size: .; DNA: TGTGCCAGCAGCCAGACAGGGGGGGATGAGCAGTTCTTC; CDR3: CASSQTGGDEQFF
length: 15; D: TRBD1; V: TRBV7-9; J: TRBJ2-3; size: .; DNA: TGTGCCAGCAGTACCCAGGGGGCTGCCACAGATACGCAGTATTTT; CDR3: CASSTQGAATDTQYF
length: 15; D: TRBD1; V: TRBV19; J: TRBJ1-1; size: .; DNA: TGTGCCAGTAGTACGGTACAGGGGGTTGGCACTGAAGCTTTCTTT; CDR3: CASSTVQGVGTEAFF
length: 14; D: .; V: TRBV4-1; J: TRBJ1-4; size: .; DNA: TGCGCCAGCAGCCATGGACAGACTAATGAAAAACTGTTTTTT; CDR3: CASSHGQTNEKLFF
length: 12; D: TRBD2; V: TRBV7-9; J: TRBJ2-1; size: .; DNA: TGTGCCAGCAGCCCAGAGCGGGGGGGCCTGTTCTTC; CDR3: CASSPERGGLFF
length: 14; D: .; V: TRBV5-5; J: TRBJ1-2; size: .; DNA: TGTGCCAGCAGCTTGGCCGAGAGGGACAATGGCTACACCTTC; CDR3: CASSLAERDNGYTF
length: 12; D: .; V: TRBV7-2; J: TRBJ2-5; size: .; DNA: TGTGCCAGCACCCGATTGGGGGCGACCCAGTACTTC; CDR3: CASTRLGATQYF
length: 15; D: .; V: TRBV6-1; J: TRBJ2-6; size: .; DNA: TGTGCCAGCAGTGAAATCTCGCTTGGGGCCAACGTCCTGACTTTC; CDR3: CASSEISLGANVLTF
length: 13; D: TRBD1; V: TRBV10-2; J: TRBJ1-5; size: .; DNA: TGCGCCAGCAGTACAGGGGGGAATCAGCCCCAGCATTTT; CDR3: CASSTGGNQPQHF
length: 14; D: TRBD2; V: TRBV10-3; J: TRBJ2-3; size: .; DNA: TGTGCCGTAAAAACTAGCGGGAGTTCGGATACGCAGTATTTT; CDR3: CAVKTSGSSDTQYF
length: 15; D: .; V: TRBV9; J: TRBJ2-1; size: .; DNA: TGTGCCAGCAGCATATCCGCGGGCTCCTACAATGAGCAGTTCTTC; CDR3: CASSISAGSYNEQFF
length: 13; D: .; V: TRBV10-2; J: TRBJ2-5; size: .; DNA: TGCGCCAGCAGTAAGGGGCTCTTAGAGACCCAGTACTTC; CDR3: CASSKGLLETQYF
length: 15; D: .; V: TRBV6-1; J: TRBJ2-3; size: .; DNA: TGTGCCAGCAAGGATTGGACAGCTAGCACAGATACGCAGTATTTT; CDR3: CASKDWTASTDTQYF
length: 13; D: .; V: TRBV28; J: TRBJ1-4; size: .; DNA: TGTGCCAGCACTTCCGGGGGTAATCAAAAACTGTTTTTT; CDR3: CASTSGGNQKLFF
length: 12; D: .; V: TRBV19; J: TRBJ1-5; size: few; DNA: TGTGCCAGTAGTAATCTCCGTCAGCCCCAGCATTTT; CDR3: CASSNLRQPQHF